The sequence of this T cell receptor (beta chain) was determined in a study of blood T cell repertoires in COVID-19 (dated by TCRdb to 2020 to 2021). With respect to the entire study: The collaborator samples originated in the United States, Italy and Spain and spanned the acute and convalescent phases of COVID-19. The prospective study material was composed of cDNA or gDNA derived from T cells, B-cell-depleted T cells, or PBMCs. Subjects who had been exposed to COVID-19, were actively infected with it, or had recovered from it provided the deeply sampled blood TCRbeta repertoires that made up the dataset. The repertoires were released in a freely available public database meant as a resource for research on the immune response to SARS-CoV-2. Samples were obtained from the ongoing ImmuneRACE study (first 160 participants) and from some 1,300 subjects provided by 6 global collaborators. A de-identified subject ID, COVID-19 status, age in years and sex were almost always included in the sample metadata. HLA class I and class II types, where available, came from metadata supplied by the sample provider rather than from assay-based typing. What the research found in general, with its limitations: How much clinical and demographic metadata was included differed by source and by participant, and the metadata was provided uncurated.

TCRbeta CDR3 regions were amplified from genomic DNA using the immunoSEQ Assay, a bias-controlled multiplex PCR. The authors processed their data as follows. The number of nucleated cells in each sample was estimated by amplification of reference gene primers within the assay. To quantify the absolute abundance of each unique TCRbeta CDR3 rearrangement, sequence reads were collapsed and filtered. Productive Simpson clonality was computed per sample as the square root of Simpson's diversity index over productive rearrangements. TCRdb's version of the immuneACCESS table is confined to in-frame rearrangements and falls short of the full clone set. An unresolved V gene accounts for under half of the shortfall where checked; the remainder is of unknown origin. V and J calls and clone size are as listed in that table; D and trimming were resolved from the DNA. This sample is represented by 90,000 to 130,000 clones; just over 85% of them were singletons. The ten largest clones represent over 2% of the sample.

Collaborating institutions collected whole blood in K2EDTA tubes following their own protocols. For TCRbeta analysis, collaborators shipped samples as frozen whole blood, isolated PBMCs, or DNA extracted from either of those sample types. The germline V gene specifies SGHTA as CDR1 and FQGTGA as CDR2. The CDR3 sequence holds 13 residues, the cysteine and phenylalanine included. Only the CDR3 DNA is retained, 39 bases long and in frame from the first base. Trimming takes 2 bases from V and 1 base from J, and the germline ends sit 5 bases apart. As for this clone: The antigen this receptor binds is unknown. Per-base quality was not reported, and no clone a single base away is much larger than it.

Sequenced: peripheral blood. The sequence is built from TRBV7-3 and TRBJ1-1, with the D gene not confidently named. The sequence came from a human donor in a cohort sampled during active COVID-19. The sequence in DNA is TGTGCCAGCAGCTTAGAGTCGAACACTGAAGCTTTCTTT. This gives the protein CASSLESNTEAFF.